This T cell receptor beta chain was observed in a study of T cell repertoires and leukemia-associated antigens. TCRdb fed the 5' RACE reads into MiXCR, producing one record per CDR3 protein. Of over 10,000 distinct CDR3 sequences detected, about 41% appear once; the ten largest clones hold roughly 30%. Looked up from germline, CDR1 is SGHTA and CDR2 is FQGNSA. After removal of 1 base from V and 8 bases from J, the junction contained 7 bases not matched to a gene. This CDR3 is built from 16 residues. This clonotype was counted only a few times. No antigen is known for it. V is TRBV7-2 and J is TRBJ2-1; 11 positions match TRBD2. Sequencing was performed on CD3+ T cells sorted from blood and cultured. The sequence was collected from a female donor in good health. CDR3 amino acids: CASSLGPSGRFDEQFF. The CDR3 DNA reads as TGTGCCAGCAGCTTAGGCCCTAGCGGGAGGTTCGATGAGCAGTTCTTC.